This T cell receptor beta chain originates from a study of T-cell reconstitution after alpha-beta-depleted transplantation in children. Unique molecular identifiers featured in how the TCRbeta library was prepared. MiXCR was run by TCRdb on the PCR reads, yielding one entry per CDR3 protein. The data contain approximately 350,000 distinct CDR3 sequences, approximately 10% of them singletons. This clonotype appeared a few times. The CDR3 extends over 13 amino acids. In germline, CDR1 is LGHNA, CDR2 YNFKEQ. Trimming shortened V by 5 bases and J by 3 bases, and 9 bases separated the two germline ends. V gene TRBV4-2 combines with J gene TRBJ2-3; no reliable D call. Here the sequenced sample was PBMCs from the stem cell graft donor, taken from the stem cell graft. This receptor was obtained from a human donor who donated a stem cell graft to a child with acute lymphoblastic leukemia. The CDR3 region has the DNA TGTGCCAGCAGCTCCCGACTGACAGATACGCAGTATTTT. This translates into CASSSRLTDTQYF.